The 7 T cell receptor beta chains reported below all come from one sample, sequenced in a study of blood T cell repertoires in COVID-19. Profiling relied on immunoSEQ multiplex PCR, and the TCRdb table lists in-frame clones only, not all of them. The sample contains 200,000 to 300,000 clones, 88% of which appear only once. Specimen: PBMCs or T cells enriched from blood (not recorded which). These receptors originate from a woman between 35 and 50 years old with acute COVID-19.

The DNA of the CDR3 is TGTGCCAGCAGTCCCCCCAGTGTGACAGGGGGAAACACCATATATTTT. Protein product: CASSPPSVTGGNTIYF. The chain joins TRBV2 to TRBJ1-3, with 7 bases matching TRBD1. Germline lookup yields CDR1 SNHLY and CDR2 FYNNEI. J was trimmed by 4 bases and V by 5 bases; bases with no gene match: 11. The CDR3 sequence is 16 residues long.

The chain has TRBV7-2 and TRBJ1-1; the match to TRBD1 covers 7 bases. Germline assignment: CDR1 SGHTA and CDR2 FQGNSA. The CDR3 sequence is 16 residues long. Unmatched junction bases numbered 14, after V lost 5 bases and J lost 5 bases. CDR3 nucleotide sequence: TGTGCCAGCAGCGCGAAACAGGGGTACTTGAGAACTGAAGCTTTCTTT. This sequence encodes CASSAKQGYLRTEAFF.

This sequence joins TRBV7-8 and TRBJ2-7; 10 bases fit TRBD1. This CDR3 region has 16 residues. Trimming removed 5 bases from V and 3 bases from J; junction bases left unmatched: 10. Germline CDR1 SGHVS, CDR2 FQNEAQ. The DNA of the CDR3 is TGTGCCAGCAGCCGCCCCACCGGGACAGGGGACTACGAGCAGTACTTC. Its translation is CASSRPTGTGDYEQYF.

This chain uses TRBV7-8 with TRBJ2-2; D uncertain. Germline V lookup: CDR1 SGHVS, CDR2 FQNEAQ. This CDR3 contains 16 residues. Trimming took off 2 bases at V and 5 bases at J, with 15 bases between the two ends. CDR3 sequence reads: CASSLFHQTGTGELFF. CDR3 nucleotide sequence: TGTGCCAGCAGCTTATTTCATCAGACCGGGACCGGGGAGCTGTTTTTT.

The chain combines TRBV19 with TRBJ2-1, with TRBD2 identical over 10 bases. V lost 5 bases and J lost 7; bases outside the gene matches: 14. The germline V gene encodes CDR1 LNHDA and CDR2 SQIVND (reference sequence). CDR3 length: 17 residues. The CDR3, as DNA: TGTGCCAGTAGTCCTCCCCCCGGGACTAGCGAATTGAATGAGCAGTTCTTC. Its protein product is CASSPPPGTSELNEQFF.

The chain carries TRBV19 and TRBJ1-4, with 7 bases identical to TRBD1. This CDR3 has 15 residues. J gave up 6 bases and V 3 bases, and 7 bases lay outside the gene matches. Germline loops: CDR1 LNHDA, CDR2 SQIVND (reference sequence). The CDR3: CASSMGTDFYEKLFF. For the CDR3, the DNA is TGTGCCAGTAGTATGGGGACAGACTTTTATGAAAAACTGTTTTTT.

This sequence joins TRBV7-8 and TRBJ2-7, with D hard to call. V was cut by 4 bases and J by 5 bases, with 15 bases left in between. The germline V gene encodes CDR1 SGHVS and CDR2 FQNEAQ. The CDR3 spans 14 residues. In nucleotides, the CDR3 is TGTGCCAGCAGCTACTCACAGAAGTCGGACGAGCAGTACGTC. This codes for CASSYSQKSDEQYV.